There are a few counts of the clone carrying this T cell receptor (beta chain). The data were obtained in a study of breast tumors, draining lymph nodes, adjacent tissues. The CDR3 covers 16 residues. CDR1 and CDR2 from the germline V gene are SGHVS and FQNEAQ. Trimming cost V 3 bases and J 4 bases, with 18 bases left between them. TCRdb reanalysed the multiplex PCR reads using MiXCR and keeps one entry per CDR3 protein. This table holds 25,000 or so distinct CDR3 sequences, 68% found once. The clonotype originates from a female donor with breast cancer. Some clones in this sample may be carry-over from other donors' samples. Sequencing used tumor-adjacent breast tissue. The chain is built from TRBV7-8 and TRBJ2-5, with a possible D match to TRBD1 (6 bases). The CDR3 region has the DNA TGTGCCAGCAGCTTTGACGGGACACCTTTCCCAGAGACCCAGTACTTC. Its translation is CASSFDGTPFPETQYF. Using reference TRBV7-8 and TRBJ2-5 for the parts outside the CDR3, the full variable domain is GAGVSQSPRYKVAKRGQDVALRCDPISGHVSLFWYQQALGQGPEFLTYFQNEAQLDKSGLPSDRFFAERPEGSVSTLKIQRTQQEDSAVYLCASSFDGTPFPETQYFGPGTRLLVL.